The next 10 T cell receptor beta chains were all read from a single sample in a study of post-analysis software for immune sequencing data. Study-level results: Included in a set of roughly five TRBV segments more frequent in patients than controls were TRBV5-6, TRBV5-1 and TRBV20-1.

The antigens for these receptors are not known. Incorporated into the TCR beta cDNA libraries were unique molecular identifiers, which served to reduce PCR and sequencing biases. MiXCR, applied by TCRdb to the PCR reads, yields one record per CDR3 protein. The sample yields roughly 870,000 distinct CDR3 sequences, roughly 58% seen once. Sequences were obtained from blood. The receptors shown here come from a girl aged 5 to 17 with multiple sclerosis.

There are a few counts of this clonotype. The genes are TRBV28 and TRBJ2-7; 9 positions agree with TRBD2. CDR3 size: 15 residues. CDR1 is MDHEN, CDR2 SYDVKM, per germline. V lost 2 bases, J lost 2 bases, and 4 bases stayed unmatched. The CDR3 loop is CASSLGASGTYEQYF. DNA for the CDR3: TGTGCCAGCAGTTTAGGGGCTAGCGGGACCTACGAGCAGTACTTC.

This clonotype was recorded once. The genes are TRBV12-3 or TRBV12-4 and TRBJ2-1, with D possibly matching TRBD1 (5 bases). This CDR3 region has 17 residues. V lost 6 bases to trimming and J lost 7 bases, with 25 bases between them. CDR3 nucleotides: TGTGCCAGCAGCCGAAACACCGGACATTCCATAGGGAATGAGCAGTTCTTC. The encoded protein is CASSRNTGHSIGNEQFF.

V and J are TRBV15 and TRBJ2-5, with 9 nucleotides matching TRBD2. The CDR3 contains 15 residues. Germline assignment: CDR1 LNHNV and CDR2 YYDKDF (reference sequence). Losses at the gene ends were 1 base for V and 1 base for J; bases not matched to a gene: 1. CDR3 sequence: CATSRAAGGQETQYF. CDR3 nucleotides: TGTGCCACCAGCAGAGCAGCGGGGGGCCAAGAGACCCAGTACTTC.

The chain links TRBV7-3 to TRBJ1-2; D gene ambiguous. The germline V gene encodes CDR1 SGHTA and CDR2 FQGTGA. The CDR3 runs 13 residues. The V end was cut by 6 bases, the J end by 8 bases, with 16 bases between. Here the CDR3 reads CASRPGSTGGYTF. CDR3 in DNA: TGTGCCAGCAGACCCGGCAGCACGGGGGGCTACACCTTC.

The rearrangement joins TRBV24-1 to TRBJ2-1; a possible D gene is TRBD2 (6 bases). The better agreement between TRBJ2-7 and the DNA end casts doubt on the J call. This CDR3 has 13 residues. Germline CDR1 KGHDR, CDR2 SFDVKD. Here the CDR3 reads CATSVGGFGEQYF. CDR3 DNA: TGTGCCACCAGTGTTGGAGGGTTTGGTGAGCAGTACTTC.

This chain links TRBV7-9 with TRBJ2-5, with D maybe TRBD1 (6 bases). The J call may be in error: the DNA end matches TRBJ2-7 better. Germline V gene sequence: CDR1 SEHNR, CDR2 FQNEAQ (reference sequence). The length of the CDR3 is 13 residues. The CDR3 spells CASSLAIQGEQYF. DNA of the CDR3: TGTGCCAGCAGCTTAGCGATACAGGGCGAGCAGTACTTC.

This clonotype has just a few counts. V is TRBV4-1 and J is TRBJ2-3, with D tentatively TRBD1 or TRBD2 (5 bases each). The V and J ends lost 0 bases and 10 bases respectively, with 8 bases between them. This CDR3 region has 12 residues. Germline V gene data show CDR1 as MGHRA and CDR2 as YSYEKL. In DNA, the CDR3 is TGCGCCAGCAGCCAAGATGTGGGACCGCAGTATTTT. As protein: CASSQDVGPQYF.

The rearrangement links TRBV7-8 to TRBJ1-5; 10 bases are shared with TRBD1. The trim removed 5 bases at V and 2 bases at J, leaving 9 bases unmatched. This CDR3 is 17 amino acids long. Germline lookup yields CDR1 SGHVS and CDR2 FQNEAQ. Here the CDR3 reads CASSTGQGVGGNQPQHF. The CDR3 DNA reads TGTGCCAGCAGCACTGGACAGGGGGTAGGTGGCAATCAGCCCCAGCATTTT.

The rearrangement links TRBV7-3 to TRBJ2-2; D is unresolved. V was pared by 1 base and J by 6 bases, with 3 bases between. Germline V gene sequence: CDR1 SGHTA, CDR2 FQGTGA. CDR3 length: 12 residues. The CDR3 DNA reads TGTGCCAGCAGCTTAAATTCCGGGGAGCTGTTTTTT. This translates into CASSLNSGELFF.

The V and J genes are TRBV19 and TRBJ2-6; TRBD1 aligns across 10 bases. The CDR3 extends over 18 amino acids. The junction had 6 bases not matched to a gene; V was cut back by 4 bases and J by 0 bases. Germline CDR1 LNHDA, CDR2 SQIVND (reference sequence). The CDR3 sequence: CASSTGTGAFSGANVLTF. The CDR3 DNA is TGTGCCAGTAGTACTGGGACAGGGGCCTTCTCTGGGGCCAACGTCCTGACTTTC.